The 16 T cell receptor beta chains presented below share a single source sample, sequenced in a study of T cells in Graves' hyperthyroidism and ophthalmopathy. RNA transcripts yielded amplified TCR beta CDR3 regions. HTBI primers were the set used in a first-round RT-PCR of the TCR CDR3. TCRdb recomputed calls from the multiplex PCR reads with MiXCR, one row per CDR3 protein. The sample has around 620,000 distinct CDR3 sequences, about 43% seen once; the top ten hold around 20%. Sequences were obtained from peripheral blood or thyroid tissue (not recorded which). These receptors were obtained from an adult woman with Graves' disease, either hyperthyroidism or ophthalmopathy (not recorded which).

The count of this clonotype is one. CDR3 sequence: CASSPGAGPSEQYF. The CDR3 DNA sequence: TGTGCCAGCAGCCCTGGGGCGGGGCCGAGCGAGCAGTACTTC. The J gene is TRBJ2-7, the V gene TRBV7-6, with D maybe TRBD2 (6 bases). The V gene lost 5 bases and the J gene lost 6 bases, with 17 bases spanning the gap. The CDR3 contains 14 residues. From germline, CDR1 is SGHVS and CDR2 FNYEAQ.

Written as DNA, the CDR3 is TGCGCCAGCAGCTTGGACATCGATCAGCCCCAGTACTTC. Translated: CASSLDIDQPQYF. The rearrangement uses TRBV5-1 and TRBJ2-5; D gene unclear. The V gene lost 0 bases and the J gene lost 9 bases, with 12 bases spanning the gap. CDR3 length equals 13 residues. CDR1 is SGHRS, CDR2 YFSETQ, per germline. Drawing the rest from reference TRBV5-1 and TRBJ2-5, the complete variable domain is KAGVTQTPRYLIKTRGQQVTLSCSPISGHRSVSWYQQTPGQGLQFLFEYFSETQRNKGNFPGRFSGRQFSNSRSEMNVSTLELGDSALYLCASSLDIDQPQYFGPGTRLLVL.

This clonotype was found many times. V gene TRBV6-5 combines with J gene TRBJ1-1; unclear D gene. Trimming left V 6 bases short and J 11 bases short, with 19 bases between. Per germline, CDR1 MNHEY and CDR2 SVGAGI. The CDR3 has 13 amino acids. The CDR3 DNA reads TGTGCCAGCAGCTCGGATTACCCAAGCTTCGCTTTCTTT. Its protein product is CASSSDYPSFAFF.

The V call is TRBV24-1, the J call TRBJ2-5; D is undetermined. Trimming cost V 11 bases and J 5 bases, with 20 bases left between them. This CDR3 is built from 14 residues. The germline gives CDR1 KGHDR, CDR2 SFDVKD. The CDR3 here is CASSIVGGLETQYF. The CDR3 DNA is TGTGCCAGTAGTATCGTCGGTGGGTTGGAGACCCAGTACTTC.

The sample holds many counts of this clonotype. The V and J genes are TRBV19 and TRBJ2-7; 7 nucleotides agree with TRBD1. The junction had 6 bases not matched to a gene; V was cut back by 3 bases and J by 4 bases. This CDR3 is built from 14 residues. Germline CDR1 LNHDA, CDR2 SQIVND (reference sequence). CDR3 DNA: TGTGCCAGTAGTATCCGGACAGGTCCGTACGAGCAGTACTTC. Amino acid sequence: CASSIRTGPYEQYF.

CDR3 loop: CASSSPGQYDEQYF. For the CDR3, the DNA is TGTGCCAGCAGCTCACCGGGACAGTACGACGAGCAGTACTTC. The chain recombines TRBV3-1 with TRBJ2-7, with 7 bases that match TRBD1. CDR3 length: 14 residues. Germline V gives CDR1 LGHDT, CDR2 YNNKEL (reference sequence). V shed 5 bases and J 5 bases; nucleotides not matched to a gene: 9.

This clonotype was seen at least ten times. The J gene is TRBJ2-6, the V gene TRBV2; the D gene is possibly TRBD1 (6 bases). V shed 6 bases and J shed 0 bases, with 9 bases lying between them. The CDR3 has 15 residues. Germline V CDR1 and CDR2: SNHLY, FYNNEI. For the CDR3, the DNA is TGTGCCAGCAGCCGACAGGTCTCTGGGGCCAACGTCCTGACTTTC. Translated: CASSRQVSGANVLTF.

This clonotype was seen repeatedly, ten times or more. V gene TRBV19 combines with J gene TRBJ2-7, with D tentatively TRBD2 (5 bases). Trimming removed 3 bases at V and 6 bases at J, with 15 bases between. From germline, CDR1 is LNHDA and CDR2 SQIVND (reference sequence). CDR3 size: 14 residues. CDR3 residues: CASSMRRESSEQYF. The CDR3 DNA reads as TGTGCCAGTAGTATGCGACGGGAATCTTCCGAGCAGTACTTC.

This clonotype was seen many times. This CDR3 is CASSLYGKETQYF. The CDR3 DNA reads TGTGCCAGCAGCTTGTACGGAAAAGAGACCCAGTACTTC. V gene TRBV11-2 combines with J gene TRBJ2-5, with unresolved D. CDR1 is SGHAT, CDR2 FQNNGV, per germline. The CDR3 has 13 amino acids. V lost 3 bases and J lost 3, with 8 bases in between.

This chain joins TRBV20-1 and TRBJ2-3; D is perhaps TRBD1 or TRBD2 (5 bases each). CDR3 length: 14 residues. CDR1 and CDR2 from the germline V gene are DFQATT and SNEGSKA (reference sequence). V lost 8 bases to trimming and J lost 6 bases, with 21 bases between them. CDR3 DNA: TGCAGTACCCTTCCGGGGCTTCCGTATGATACGCAGTATTTT. Residues: CSTLPGLPYDTQYF.

The rearrangement joins TRBV7-9 to TRBJ1-2, with 10 bases aligning to TRBD1. The germline CDR1 and CDR2 sequences are SEHNR and FQNEAQ (reference sequence). Trimming at V came to 7 bases and at J to 7 bases, leaving 6 bases not matched to a gene. The length of the CDR3 is 13 residues. The CDR3 bases are TGTGCCAGCACCGCGGGGACAGGGGTTGGCTACACCTTC. It yields the protein CASTAGTGVGYTF.

The V gene is TRBV24-1, the J gene TRBJ2-7; 10 bases fit TRBD2. Looked up from germline, CDR1 is KGHDR and CDR2 is SFDVKD. The CDR3 spans 15 residues. J lost 2 bases, V lost 4 bases, and 4 bases had no gene match. CDR3 residues: CATSDPAGGAYEQYF. The CDR3 DNA follows: TGTGCCACCAGTGACCCAGCGGGAGGGGCCTACGAGCAGTACTTC.

The chain carries TRBV6-2 or TRBV6-3 and TRBJ2-5, with D possibly matching TRBD1 (6 bases). The ends were cut back, 8 bases at V and 5 bases at J, with 15 bases in the middle. This CDR3 contains 13 residues. The V gene's germline CDR1 is MNHEY and CDR2 SVGEGT. The CDR3 bases are TGTGCCAGCGTCCCCAGGGGTAGGGAGACCCAGTACTTC. Translation: CASVPRGRETQYF.

V gene TRBV12-3 or TRBV12-4 combines with J gene TRBJ2-7, with 9 bases aligning to TRBD1. V lost 5 bases, J lost 2 bases, and 7 bases stayed unmatched. The CDR3 is 15 amino acids. CDR3 amino acids: CASSKPGQGPYEQYF. CDR3 DNA: TGTGCCAGCAGTAAACCGGGACAGGGCCCCTACGAGCAGTACTTC.

This clonotype has only a few counts. The V and J genes are TRBV20-1 and TRBJ2-5; the match to TRBD1 covers 7 bases. The V gene's germline CDR1 is DFQATT and CDR2 SNEGSKA (reference sequence). Trimming removed 4 bases from V and 4 bases from J; junction bases left unmatched: 6. The CDR3 has 13 amino acids. Written as DNA, the CDR3 is TGCAGTGCTACTCTGACAGGGTTAGAGACCCAGTACTTC. Translating gives CSATLTGLETQYF.

In its sample, this clonotype was seen many times. Compared with germline, one end of the junction differs, possibly owing to a read error. This chain links TRBV19 with TRBJ2-5; D might be TRBD2 (5 bases). The V gene's germline CDR1 is LNHDA and CDR2 SQIVND (reference sequence). This CDR3 is built from 13 residues. The CDR3 DNA follows: TGTGCCAGTAGCATCTCCTTCGGGGAGACTCAGTACTTC. This codes for CASSISFGETQYF.